These 28 T cell receptor beta chains came from one sample sequenced in a study of T cells in Graves' hyperthyroidism and ophthalmopathy. Amplification of TCR beta CDR3 regions was performed using RNA transcripts as template. Primed by the HTBI set, a first-round RT-PCR was run on the TCR CDR3. TCRdb analysed the multiplex PCR reads with MiXCR anew, one entry per CDR3 protein. The sample includes hundreds of thousands of distinct CDR3 sequences, approximately 44% of them seen just once. Material for sequencing was peripheral blood or thyroid tissue (not recorded which). The receptors originated from a woman between 18 and 29 years old with Graves' hyperthyroidism.

In regard to this clonotype: One end of the junction is discordant with germline, which a read error may explain. V is TRBV7-2 and J is TRBJ1-1; D is uncertain. The CDR3 is 15 residues long. CDR1 SGHTA and CDR2 FQGNSA come from the germline V gene. CDR3 sequence (DNA): TGTGCCAGCAGCTTAGCTCCCCGGGAGCCTGAAGAGACGCTCTTT. As protein: CASSLAPREPEETLF.

At least ten counts were recorded for this clonotype. This chain links TRBV2 with TRBJ1-3, with no clear D. Trimming cost V 10 bases and J 0 bases, with 10 bases left between them. CDR3 size: 13 residues. Germline CDR1 SNHLY, CDR2 FYNNEI. The CDR3, as DNA: TGTGCCACCCCAGGAGGCTCTGGAAACACCATATATTTT. Residues: CATPGGSGNTIYF.

V is TRBV20-1 and J is TRBJ2-7; 9 bases fit TRBD1. The length of the CDR3 is 15 residues. CDR1 and CDR2 (germline): DFQATT, SNEGSKA (reference sequence). The V gene end was trimmed by 2 bases and the J gene end by 2 bases; junction bases not matched to a gene: 7. The CDR3 is CSARRGQGIAYEQYF. CDR3 coding DNA: TGCAGTGCTAGACGAGGACAGGGGATTGCCTACGAGCAGTACTTC.

This clonotype occurred a few times. The chain carries TRBV24-1 and TRBJ2-1; 9 nucleotides agree with TRBD2. Germline CDR1 and CDR2: KGHDR and SFDVKD. The CDR3 is 15 amino acids. With V trimmed by 3 bases and J by 3 bases, 2 bases remained unmatched. CDR3 loop: CATSDPSGIYNEQFF. The CDR3 bases are TGTGCCACCAGTGATCCTAGCGGGATCTACAATGAGCAGTTCTTC.

The V gene is TRBV24-1, the J gene TRBJ2-7; D is perhaps TRBD1 or TRBD2 (5 bases each). Near its end, the DNA agrees better with TRBJ2-1, so the J call may be wrong. Germline lookup yields CDR1 KGHDR and CDR2 SFDVKD. The length of the CDR3 is 15 residues. CDR3 sequence: CATSDRAGDYNEQFF. DNA for the CDR3: TGTGCCACCAGTGACAGGGCGGGTGATTACAATGAGCAGTTCTTC.

The chain's CDR3 is CASSSRTAEAFF. The CDR3 nucleotides are TGTGCCAGCAGTTCCCGGACCGCTGAAGCTTTCTTT. The chain links TRBV7-8 to TRBJ1-1; D is ambiguous. The V end lost 6 bases, the J end lost 6 bases, and 11 bases lay between the germline ends. Germline loops: CDR1 SGHVS, CDR2 FQNEAQ. The CDR3 loop spans 12 amino acids.

This clonotype was found many times. The gene calls are TRBV15 and TRBJ1-5; D gene uncertain. V was clipped by 0 bases and J by 9 bases, with 12 bases between them. Germline V gene lookup returns CDR1 LNHNV and CDR2 YYDKDF (reference sequence). The CDR3 consists of 14 residues. CDR3 region: CATSRERSLSPQHF. The CDR3 nucleotides read TGTGCCACCAGCAGAGAGAGGTCCCTTTCGCCCCAGCATTTT.

The chain is built from TRBV7-9 and TRBJ1-1, with no clear D. Looked up from germline, CDR1 is SEHNR and CDR2 is FQNEAQ (reference sequence). The CDR3 totals 11 residues. V was trimmed by 0 bases and J by 7 bases, leaving 3 bases between them. DNA for the CDR3: TGTGCCAGCAGCTTAGCGAATGAAGCTTTCTTT. It yields the protein CASSLANEAFF.

This chain connects TRBV7-9 to TRBJ1-1; no definite D call. The germline gives CDR1 SEHNR, CDR2 FQNEAQ (reference sequence). V was pared by 5 bases and J by 4 bases, with 14 bases between. This CDR3 has 14 residues. The CDR3 reads CASSHWSRRTEAFF. DNA of the CDR3: TGTGCCAGCAGCCACTGGTCCCGACGCACTGAAGCTTTCTTT.

The sample holds a few counts of this clonotype. The junction shows a germline mismatch at one end, possibly a read error. This chain uses TRBV7-9 with TRBJ2-7; D gene unclear. The CDR3 spans 14 residues. Germline V gene sequence: CDR1 SEHNR, CDR2 FQNEAQ (reference sequence). CDR3: CASSIQAPPYEQYF. CDR3 nucleotides: TGCGCCAGCAGCATTCAAGCCCCGCCTTACGAGCAGTACTTC. Variable domain in full (rest from reference TRBV7-9 and TRBJ2-7): DTGVSQNPRHKITKRGQNVTFRCDPISEHNRLYWYRQTLGQGPEFLTYFQNEAQLEKSRLLSDRFSAERPKGSFSTLEIQRTEQGDSAMYLCASSIQAPPYEQYFGPGTRLTVT.

This clonotype turned up a few times. In DNA, the CDR3 is TGTGCCAGCAGACTAAAAGGACTAGCGGGAGAAGGGGAGACCCAGTACTTC. Its translation is CASRLKGLAGEGETQYF. The chain joins TRBV6-2 or TRBV6-3 to TRBJ2-5; 13 nucleotides match TRBD2. The CDR3 contains 17 residues. V was pared by 6 bases and J by 5 bases, with 12 bases of the junction left unmatched. Germline V gene sequence: CDR1 MNHEY, CDR2 SVGEGT.

The chain joins TRBV7-9 to TRBJ2-7; 7 bases match TRBD1. V was clipped by 5 bases and J by 2 bases; unmatched bases: 9. CDR1 and CDR2 from the germline V gene are SEHNR and FQNEAQ (reference sequence). This CDR3 is 15 amino acids long. Written as DNA, the CDR3 is TGTGCCAGCAGCCGTGGTCGGACAGGAGCCTACGAGCAGTACTTC. Its translation is CASSRGRTGAYEQYF.

The CDR3 loop is CASSESPGRGEKLFF. The CDR3 nucleotides are TGTGCCAGCAGCGAAAGTCCGGGGAGGGGTGAAAAACTGTTTTTT. This chain connects TRBV7-2 to TRBJ1-4; a possible D gene is TRBD1 (5 bases). V was trimmed by 5 bases and J by 7 bases, leaving 17 bases between them. CDR3 length: 15 residues. CDR1 is SGHTA and CDR2 is FQGNSA in the germline V gene.

This clonotype came up many times. This chain connects TRBV7-2 to TRBJ1-2; D is uncertain. Germline V gene lookup returns CDR1 SGHTA and CDR2 FQGNSA. The CDR3 spans 12 residues. The V end lost 5 bases, the J end lost 6 bases, and 10 bases lay between the germline ends. CDR3 DNA sequence: TGTGCCAGCAGCCTAGAGCACGATGGCTACACCTTC. Translation: CASSLEHDGYTF.

On this clonotype itself: A much larger clone differs from this one at a single base, so this may be a read error. Since no conserved phenylalanine or tryptophan closes the CDR3, a read error is the likely cause. The V gene is TRBV20-1, the J gene TRBJ1-1; D not certain. V was trimmed by 4 bases and J by 3 bases, leaving 0 bases between them. This CDR3 has 9 amino acids. Germline loops: CDR1 DFQATT, CDR2 SNEGSKA (reference sequence). CDR3 coding DNA: TGCAGTGCTAACACTGAAGCTTTCCTT. Its protein is CSANTEAFL.

V usage is TRBV7-8 and J usage is TRBJ2-2; maybe TRBD1 (6 bases). The CDR3 spans 12 residues. CDR1 SGHVS and CDR2 FQNEAQ come from the germline V gene. V was pared by 5 bases and J by 9 bases, with 10 bases between. CDR3 sequence reads: CASSAWDRELFF. Written as DNA, the CDR3 is TGTGCCAGCAGCGCCTGGGACAGGGAGCTGTTTTTT.

This clonotype was detected only once. This chain joins TRBV7-9 and TRBJ2-2, with no clear D. The germline gives CDR1 SEHNR, CDR2 FQNEAQ (reference sequence). V lost 6 bases and J 8 bases, leaving 13 bases between the germline ends. The CDR3 has 13 amino acids. DNA of the CDR3: TGTGCCAGCAGTTCGAATCCGCCAGGGGAGCTGTTTTTT. Translated, it gives CASSSNPPGELFF.

The chain couples TRBV14 to TRBJ1-4; D not certain. This CDR3 has 14 residues. The V end was cut by 5 bases, the J end by 6 bases, with 13 bases between. From germline, CDR1 is SGHDN and CDR2 FVKESK. CDR3 DNA sequence: TGTGCCAGCAGCTCGACGGGGATTCATGAAAAACTGTTTTTT. Amino acid sequence: CASSSTGIHEKLFF.

CDR3 protein: CATSRGVGQGANEQFF. The CDR3 region has the DNA TGTGCCACCAGCAGAGGGGTCGGACAGGGAGCAAATGAGCAGTTCTTC. The V gene is TRBV15, the J gene TRBJ2-1, with 8 bases identical to TRBD1. V gave up 1 base and J gave up 7 bases; unmatched junction bases: 9. The CDR3 runs to 16 residues. The germline V gene has CDR1 LNHNV and CDR2 YYDKDF (reference sequence).

Notes on this clonotype: One end of the junction does not line up with germline, which may come from a read error. The V and J genes are TRBV10-3 and TRBJ1-1; the D gene is possibly TRBD1 (5 bases). Germline V gene data show CDR1 as ENHRY and CDR2 as SYGVKD. CDR3 length: 12 residues. This chain's CDR3 is CASSHLRQEAFF. In DNA, the CDR3 is TGTGCCAGCAGTCACTTGAGACAGGAAGCTTTCTTT.

The chain carries TRBV11-1 and TRBJ2-5; 13 bases map to TRBD2. Trimming removed 5 bases from V and 2 bases from J; junction bases left unmatched: 5. This CDR3 spans 16 amino acids. From germline, CDR1 is SGHAT and CDR2 FQDESV (reference sequence). The CDR3 DNA follows: TGTGCCAGCAGCCTTGGGACTAGCGGGAAACAAGAGACCCAGTACTTC. It encodes CASSLGTSGKQETQYF.

The genes are TRBV14 and TRBJ2-7; D is perhaps TRBD1 or TRBD2 (6 bases each). This CDR3 comprises 18 residues. Germline V CDR1 and CDR2: SGHDN, FVKESK. Between the trimmed V and J ends, which lost 4 bases and 0 bases, there was a span of 22 bases. In DNA, the CDR3 is TGTGCCAGCAGCCCCTTCGGCGGGACACGCAGAAGCTCCTACGAGCAGTACTTC. Amino acid sequence: CASSPFGGTRRSSYEQYF.

As concerns this clonotype: Possible read error: a much larger clone is one base away. The chain has TRBV29-1 and TRBJ2-2; 8 positions match TRBD2. The germline V gene encodes CDR1 SQVTM and CDR2 ANQGSEA. The CDR3 has 13 amino acids. This CDR3 reads CSVSGGNAGELFF. The CDR3, as DNA: TGCAGCGTCTCGGGAGGGAACGCCGGGGAGCTGTTTTTT.

On this clonotype: The CDR3 ends on some other residue instead of the conserved phenylalanine or tryptophan, so this is likely a read error. This sequence joins TRBV16 and TRBJ2-7; no clear D gene. CDR3 length equals 16 residues. The V gene's germline CDR1 is KGHSY and CDR2 FQNENV. Trimming removed 7 bases from V and 0 bases from J, with 19 bases in between. CDR3 nucleotide sequence: TGTGCCAGCAACGTCATGAGGCGGAGTTACTCCTACGAGCAGTACCTC. Its protein product is CASNVMRRSYSYEQYL.

The rearrangement uses TRBV7-4 and TRBJ1-2; D is unresolved. This CDR3 contains 15 residues. The V end lost 0 bases, the J end lost 4 bases, and 12 bases lay between the germline ends. Germline lookup yields CDR1 SGHVT and CDR2 SQSDAQ. The CDR3 nucleotides read TGTGCCAGCAGCTTAGCGCAAGTGGACGGCTATGGCTACACCTTC. It codes for CASSLAQVDGYGYTF.

CDR3 DNA: TGCAGCGGCCGTCTTGATTGGACCCAGTACTTC. Translated, it gives CSGRLDWTQYF. V usage is TRBV29-1 and J usage is TRBJ2-5, with no clear D. Per the germline V gene, CDR1 is SQVTM and CDR2 is ANQGSEA. The CDR3 extends over 11 amino acids. Trimming took off 7 bases at V and 7 bases at J, with 13 bases between the two ends.

This chain connects TRBV5-1 to TRBJ2-5, with 10 bases that match TRBD1. Germline V lookup: CDR1 SGHRS, CDR2 YFSETQ. The trim removed 3 bases at V and 5 bases at J, leaving 4 bases unmatched. The CDR3 loop spans 14 amino acids. CDR3 sequence reads: CASSWGQGTETQYF. CDR3 coding DNA: TGCGCCAGCAGCTGGGGACAGGGGACGGAGACCCAGTACTTC.

This chain's CDR3 is CASRKDRGRSGELFF. DNA of the CDR3: TGTGCCAGCAGAAAGGACAGGGGAAGATCCGGGGAGCTGTTTTTT. The chain joins TRBV2 to TRBJ2-2; 9 nucleotides match TRBD1. CDR3 length: 15 amino acids. Losses at the gene ends were 6 bases for V and 6 bases for J; bases not matched to a gene: 8. CDR1 and CDR2 (germline): SNHLY, FYNNEI.